This TCR delta chain is from a study of γδ T cells in repeated Plasmodium falciparum infection. The wider study: Sampling occurred at baseline, pre-infection for selected infections, and 21 days post-infection.

Sequencing covered both gamma and delta TCR chains per sample. TCRdb made new clone calls on the multiplex PCR reads using CATT. The data hold 85,000 to 100,000 delta-chain clones, with roughly 0.98% observed a single time. This clone occurred a few times. This DNA translates differently at residue 5 from the TCRdb protein, which is that of a much larger clone; a read error is likely, and the protein shown is the DNA's own translation. The source material was gamma-delta T cells from blood. The receptor's source is a pool of human donors (malaria-infected and uninfected, not separated).

CDR3 nucleotides: TGTGCTCTTGGGGGACTACGGGTCAGGGAAGAGGACAAACTCATCTTT. Protein sequence: CALGGLRVREEDKLIF. J is TRDJ1 and V is TRDV1; D is unclear. TCRdb does not report a J gene; here it was assigned by matching the DNA to germline references. The germline V and J ends were trimmed by 4 bases and 8 bases, with 23 bases remaining between them. CDR1 and CDR2 (germline): TSWWSYY, QGS. The CDR3 extends over 16 amino acids.